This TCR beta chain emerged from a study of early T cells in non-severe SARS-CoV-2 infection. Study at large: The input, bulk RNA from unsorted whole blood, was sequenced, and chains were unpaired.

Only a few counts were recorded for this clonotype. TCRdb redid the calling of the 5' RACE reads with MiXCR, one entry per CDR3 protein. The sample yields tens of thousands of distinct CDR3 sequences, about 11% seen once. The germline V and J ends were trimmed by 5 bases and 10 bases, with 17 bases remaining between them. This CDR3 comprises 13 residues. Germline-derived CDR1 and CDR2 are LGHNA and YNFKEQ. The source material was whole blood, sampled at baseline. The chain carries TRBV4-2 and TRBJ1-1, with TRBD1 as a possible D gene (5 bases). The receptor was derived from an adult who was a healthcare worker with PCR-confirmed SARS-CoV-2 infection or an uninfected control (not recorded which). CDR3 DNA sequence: TGTGCCAGCAGCTCAAGTGGGACGGCGGCAGCTTTCTTT. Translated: CASSSSGTAAAFF.